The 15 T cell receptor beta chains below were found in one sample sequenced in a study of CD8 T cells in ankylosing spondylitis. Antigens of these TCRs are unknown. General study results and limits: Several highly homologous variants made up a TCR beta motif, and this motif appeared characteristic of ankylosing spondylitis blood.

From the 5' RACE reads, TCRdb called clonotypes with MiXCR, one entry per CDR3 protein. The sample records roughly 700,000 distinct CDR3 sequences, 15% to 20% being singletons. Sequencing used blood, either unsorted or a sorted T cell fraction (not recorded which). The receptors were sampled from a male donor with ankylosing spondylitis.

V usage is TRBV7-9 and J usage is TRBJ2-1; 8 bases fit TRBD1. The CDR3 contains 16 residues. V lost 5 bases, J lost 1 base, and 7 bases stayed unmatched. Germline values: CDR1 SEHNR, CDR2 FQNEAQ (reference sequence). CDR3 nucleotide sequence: TGTGCCAGCAGCCGGACCGGGACAGGTTCCTACAATGAGCAGTTCTTC. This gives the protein CASSRTGTGSYNEQFF.

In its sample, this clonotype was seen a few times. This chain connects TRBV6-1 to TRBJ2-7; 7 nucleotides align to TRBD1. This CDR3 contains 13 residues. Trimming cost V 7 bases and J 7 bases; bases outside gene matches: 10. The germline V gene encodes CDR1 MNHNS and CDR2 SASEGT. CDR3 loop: CASKGQSSGEQYF. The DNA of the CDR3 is TGTGCCAGCAAGGGACAGTCCTCCGGGGAGCAGTACTTC.

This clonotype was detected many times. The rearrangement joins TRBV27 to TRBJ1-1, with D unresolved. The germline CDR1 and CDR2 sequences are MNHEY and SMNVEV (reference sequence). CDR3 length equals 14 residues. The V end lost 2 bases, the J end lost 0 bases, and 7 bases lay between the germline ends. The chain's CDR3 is CASSLRGLNTEAFF. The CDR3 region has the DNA TGTGCCAGCAGTTTACGCGGCCTGAACACTGAAGCTTTCTTT.

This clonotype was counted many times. CDR3: CSAAVGGRADEQFF. The CDR3 DNA reads as TGCAGTGCCGCCGTAGGCGGGAGGGCGGATGAGCAGTTCTTC. V usage is TRBV20-1 and J usage is TRBJ2-1, with 9 bases aligning to TRBD2. V lost 6 bases to trimming and J lost 8 bases; unmatched junction nucleotides: 11. There are 14 residues in the CDR3. Germline assignment: CDR1 DFQATT and CDR2 SNEGSKA (reference sequence).

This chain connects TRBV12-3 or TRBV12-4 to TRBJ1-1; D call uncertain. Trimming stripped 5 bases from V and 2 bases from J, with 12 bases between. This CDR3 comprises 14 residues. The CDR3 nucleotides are TGTGCCAGCAGTCCAGACATAAGCAACACTGAAGCTTTCTTT. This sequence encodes CASSPDISNTEAFF.

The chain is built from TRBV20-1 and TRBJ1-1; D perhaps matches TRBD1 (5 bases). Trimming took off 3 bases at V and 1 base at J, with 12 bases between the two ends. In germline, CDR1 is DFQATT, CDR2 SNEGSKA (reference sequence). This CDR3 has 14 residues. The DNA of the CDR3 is TGCAGTGCTAGGAAGGGCGGGGCGAACACTGAAGCTTTCTTT. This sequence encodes CSARKGGANTEAFF.

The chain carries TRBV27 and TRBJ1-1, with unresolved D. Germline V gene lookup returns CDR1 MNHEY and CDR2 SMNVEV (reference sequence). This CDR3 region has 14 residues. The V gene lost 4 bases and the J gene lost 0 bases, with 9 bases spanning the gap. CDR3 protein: CASSSTPLNTEAFF. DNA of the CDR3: TGTGCCAGCAGTTCGACCCCACTGAACACTGAAGCTTTCTTT.

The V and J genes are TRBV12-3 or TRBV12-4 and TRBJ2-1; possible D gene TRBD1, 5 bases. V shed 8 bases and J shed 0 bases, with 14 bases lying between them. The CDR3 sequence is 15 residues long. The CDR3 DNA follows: TGTGCCAGCCTAGGGGCGGCCAGCTCCTACAATGAGCAGTTCTTC. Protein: CASLGAASSYNEQFF.

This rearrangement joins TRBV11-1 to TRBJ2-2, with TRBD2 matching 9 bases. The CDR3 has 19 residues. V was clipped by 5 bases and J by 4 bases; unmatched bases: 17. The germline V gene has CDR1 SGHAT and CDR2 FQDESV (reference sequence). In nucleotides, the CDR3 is TGTGCCAGCAGCCCCCAAAAAAAGGGCCTAGCGGGAATCACCGGGGAGCTGTTTTTT. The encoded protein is CASSPQKKGLAGITGELFF.

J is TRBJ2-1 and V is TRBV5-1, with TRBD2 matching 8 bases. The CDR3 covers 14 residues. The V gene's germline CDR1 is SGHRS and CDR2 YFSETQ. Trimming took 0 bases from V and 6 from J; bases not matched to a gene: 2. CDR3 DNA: TGCGCCAGCAGCTTGGGAGCGGGGGTCAATGAGCAGTTCTTC. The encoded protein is CASSLGAGVNEQFF.

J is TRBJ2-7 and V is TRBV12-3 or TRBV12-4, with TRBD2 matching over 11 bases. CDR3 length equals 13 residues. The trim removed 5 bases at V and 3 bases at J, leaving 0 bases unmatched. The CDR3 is CASSTSGSYEQYF. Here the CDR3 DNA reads TGTGCCAGCAGTACTAGCGGGAGCTACGAGCAGTACTTC.

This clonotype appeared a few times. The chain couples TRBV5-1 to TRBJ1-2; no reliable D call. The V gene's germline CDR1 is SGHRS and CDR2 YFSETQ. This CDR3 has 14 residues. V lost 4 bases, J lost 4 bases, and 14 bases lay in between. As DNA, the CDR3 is TGCGCCAGCAGCGGTTCGGAAGCGGGCTATGGCTACACCTTC. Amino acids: CASSGSEAGYGYTF.

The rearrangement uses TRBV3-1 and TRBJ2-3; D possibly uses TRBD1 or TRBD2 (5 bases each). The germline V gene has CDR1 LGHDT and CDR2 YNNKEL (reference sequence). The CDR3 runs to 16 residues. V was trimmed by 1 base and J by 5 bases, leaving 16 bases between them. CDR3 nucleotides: TGTGCCAGCAGCCAAGGAGGGGACCCACGAGGAGATACGCAGTATTTT. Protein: CASSQGGDPRGDTQYF.

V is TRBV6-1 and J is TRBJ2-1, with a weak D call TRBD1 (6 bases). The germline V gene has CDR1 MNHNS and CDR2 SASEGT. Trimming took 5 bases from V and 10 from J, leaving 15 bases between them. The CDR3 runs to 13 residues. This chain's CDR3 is CASSQDSWVEQFF. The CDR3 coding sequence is TGTGCCAGCAGTCAGGACAGTTGGGTAGAGCAGTTCTTC.

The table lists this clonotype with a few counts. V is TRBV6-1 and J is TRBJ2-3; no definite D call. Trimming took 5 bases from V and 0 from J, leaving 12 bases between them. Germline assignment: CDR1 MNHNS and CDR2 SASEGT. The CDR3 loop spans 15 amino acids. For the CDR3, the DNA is TGTGCCAGCAGTCCAAGGGCGGTTAGCACAGATACGCAGTATTTT. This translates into CASSPRAVSTDTQYF.